This TCR beta chain is from a study of blood T cells in healthy people across ages. Across the study: About one barcoded TCR beta cDNA was captured per two T cells. Study-wide findings and caveats: A greater number of naive CD4+ cells and higher diversity distinguished long-lived donors from aged donors.

This CDR3 comprises 14 residues. Looked up from germline, CDR1 is MNHNY and CDR2 is SVGAGI (reference sequence). V lost 0 bases and J 7 bases, leaving 13 bases between the germline ends. As to this clonotype: Its antigen is not known.

A second PCR of about 7 to 12 cycles used a sample-barcoded 5' primer and a J-beta primer mix. Template switching added a 12-random-nucleotide identifier to every cDNA molecule. Sequencing of every sample gave 2.5 million or more CDR3-containing paired-end reads. TCRdb fed the 5' RACE reads into MiXCR, producing one record per CDR3 protein. The sample consists of approximately 1.5 million distinct CDR3 sequences, about 45% of them appearing once. V gene TRBV6-6 combines with J gene TRBJ2-7; TRBD1 or TRBD2 may be the D gene (5 bases each). The sequence came from a woman between 18 and 30 years old in good health. The specimen sequenced was blood. CDR3 region: CASSYSPRGAEQYF. The CDR3 DNA reads as TGTGCCAGCAGTTACTCCCCAAGAGGGGCTGAGCAGTACTTC.